The 17 T cell receptor beta chains in this list originate from one sample, sequenced in a study of Ad26.COV2.S vaccination and SARS-CoV-2 variants. As to treatment: roughly 20 received Ad26.COV2.S at low or high dose, single or two shots; five or six received placebo; per-sample allocation not given. Sampling was done on day 63 after the first vaccine or placebo injection. Sequencing used immunoSEQ multiplex PCR; TCRdb keeps in-frame clones, though not all of them. The table lists some 400,000 clones, around 91% of them singletons. The sequencing here drew on peripheral blood, taken in a trial of Ad26.COV2.S vaccine versus placebo. These TCRs come from a person between 18 and 65 years old who received the Ad26.COV2.S COVID-19 vaccine or a placebo.

V gene TRBV5-4 combines with J gene TRBJ1-2, with 8 bases that match TRBD1. With 4 bases clipped from V and 2 bases from J, the junction kept 7 bases outside the gene matches. Germline V gene lookup returns CDR1 SGHNT and CDR2 YYREEE (reference sequence). The CDR3 consists of 15 residues. This CDR3 reads CASSLLQGGNYGYTF. Written as DNA, the CDR3 is TGTGCCAGCAGCCTTTTACAGGGGGGGAACTATGGCTACACCTTC.

The V gene is TRBV7-2, the J gene TRBJ2-5, with TRBD2 identical over 13 bases. CDR3 length equals 17 residues. Germline V gene lookup returns CDR1 SGHTA and CDR2 FQGNSA. The V and J ends lost 5 bases and 3 bases, in that order; junction bases with no gene match: 9. The CDR3 nucleotides read TGTGCCAGCAGCGGAAGGACTAGCGGGAGCCTCAAAGAGACCCAGTACTTC. This codes for CASSGRTSGSLKETQYF.

The V gene is TRBV11-2, the J gene TRBJ2-7; D possibly corresponds to TRBD2 (6 bases). Looked up from germline, CDR1 is SGHAT and CDR2 is FQNNGV. Trimming removed 3 bases at V and 7 bases at J, with 7 bases between. This CDR3 is 11 amino acids long. CDR3 protein: CASSFGGEQYF. The CDR3 bases are TGTGCCAGCAGCTTTGGAGGGGAGCAGTACTTC.

V is TRBV2 and J is TRBJ1-2, with TRBD1 identical over 12 bases. CDR3 length: 15 residues. The V gene's germline CDR1 is SNHLY and CDR2 FYNNEI. J lost 7 bases, V lost 2 bases, and 5 bases had no gene match. The CDR3 sequence: CASSERGTGGGGYTF. The CDR3 nucleotides read TGTGCCAGCAGTGAACGGGGGACAGGGGGCGGTGGCTACACCTTC.

CDR3 sequence: CASSLGGTAMNTEAFF. For the CDR3, the DNA is TGTGCCAGCAGCCTCGGCGGGACAGCCATGAACACTGAAGCTTTCTTT. This chain uses TRBV3-1 (or the pseudogene TRBV3-2) with TRBJ1-1, with 7 bases that match TRBD1. V gave up 4 bases and J gave up 0 bases; unmatched junction bases: 8. Per the germline V gene, CDR1 is LGHDT and CDR2 is YNNKEL (reference sequence). The CDR3 covers 16 residues.

This clone was seen a single time. The chain is built from TRBV28 and TRBJ1-5; the D gene is possibly TRBD1 (5 bases). The CDR3 extends over 15 amino acids. CDR1 and CDR2 from the germline V gene are MDHEN and SYDVKM. V lost 6 bases to trimming and J lost 2 bases, with 14 bases between them. CDR3 DNA sequence: TGTGCCAGCAGCTCAGGGACCCGGGGCAATCAGCCCCAGCATTTT. This sequence encodes CASSSGTRGNQPQHF.

The J gene is TRBJ1-6, the V gene TRBV2; D is unclear. The CDR3 has 14 residues. V was shortened by 2 bases and J by 8 bases, with 10 bases between the two germline ends. Germline V lookup: CDR1 SNHLY, CDR2 FYNNEI. For the CDR3, the DNA is TGTGCCAGCAGTGAATTACCCGGAGATTCACCCCTCCACTTT. This gives the protein CASSELPGDSPLHF.

The chain employs TRBV6-5 and TRBJ2-2, with unresolved D. Between the trimmed V and J ends, which lost 6 bases and 3 bases, there was a span of 5 bases. Germline lookup yields CDR1 MNHEY and CDR2 SVGAGI. The CDR3 length is 12 residues. In nucleotides, the CDR3 is TGTGCCAGCAGCGTCCACACCGGGGAGCTGTTTTTT. This translates into CASSVHTGELFF.

CDR3 DNA: TGTGCCAGCAGTAGACTAGCGGGAGAAGGCGCAGATACGCAGTATTTT. This gives the protein CASSRLAGEGADTQYF. The V gene is TRBV7-3, the J gene TRBJ2-3, with 12 positions matching TRBD2. The CDR3 has 16 amino acids. J lost 4 bases, V lost 6 bases, and 8 bases had no gene match. Germline CDR1 reads SGHTA; CDR2 reads FQGTGA.

J is TRBJ2-2 and V is TRBV7-3, with 10 positions matching TRBD1. CDR3 length: 15 residues. The germline V gene has CDR1 SGHTA and CDR2 FQGTGA. J lost 5 bases, V lost 5 bases, and 5 bases had no gene match. The CDR3 DNA reads TGTGCCAGCAGCAACCGGGACAGGGGAACCGGGGAGCTGTTTTTT. It is translated as CASSNRDRGTGELFF. Based on the CDR3 plus reference TRBV7-3 and TRBJ2-2, the full variable domain is GAGVSQTPSNKVTEKGKYVELRCDPISGHTALYWYRQSLGQGPEFLIYFQGTGAADDSGLPNDRFFAVRPEGSVSTLKIQRTERGDSAVYLCASSNRDRGTGELFFGEGSRLTVL.

The gene calls are TRBV4-1 and TRBJ2-3; D might be TRBD2 (7 bases). V lost 2 bases to trimming and J lost 4 bases, with 10 bases between them. This CDR3 region has 14 residues. Germline lookup yields CDR1 MGHRA and CDR2 YSYEKL. The CDR3 bases are TGCGCCAGCAGCCAAAGGGGGGGGGCAGATACGCAGTATTTT. Translation: CASSQRGGADTQYF.

The chain joins TRBV27 to TRBJ2-7; TRBD2 matches 13 bases. CDR3 length: 16 residues. Germline lookup yields CDR1 MNHEY and CDR2 SMNVEV (reference sequence). V shed 5 bases and J 3 bases; nucleotides not matched to a gene: 7. The CDR3 DNA reads TGTGCCAGCAGTCCTTGGACTAGCGGGAGTGGCTACGAGCAGTACTTC. Amino acids: CASSPWTSGSGYEQYF.

This rearrangement joins TRBV7-9 to TRBJ2-1; 8 bases fit TRBD2. The trim removed 4 bases at V and 7 bases at J, leaving 6 bases unmatched. CDR3 length: 14 amino acids. The germline CDR1 and CDR2 sequences are SEHNR and FQNEAQ (reference sequence). The CDR3 is CASSSETSDNEQFF. CDR3 DNA sequence: TGTGCCAGCAGCTCTGAGACTAGCGATAATGAGCAGTTCTTC.

The chain combines TRBV29-1 with TRBJ2-3, with TRBD2 identical over 10 bases. Trimming removed 3 bases from V and 4 bases from J; junction bases left unmatched: 10. Looked up from germline, CDR1 is SQVTM and CDR2 is ANQGSEA. The length of the CDR3 is 16 residues. CDR3 DNA: TGCAGCGTTGAGGCGACTCTAGCGGGAGCACCAGATACGCAGTATTTT. The encoded protein is CSVEATLAGAPDTQYF.

The chain employs TRBV9 and TRBJ2-1; D remains unclear. Germline V gene lookup returns CDR1 SGDLS and CDR2 YYNGEE. The V end was cut by 4 bases, the J end by 2 bases, with 13 bases between. The CDR3 loop spans 15 amino acids. The CDR3 is CASSPSLGTYNEQFF. In DNA form, the CDR3 reads TGTGCCAGCAGCCCGAGTTTAGGGACCTACAATGAGCAGTTCTTC.

This chain uses TRBV19 with TRBJ2-2; the D gene could be TRBD1 or TRBD2 (5 bases each). Trimming left V 5 bases short and J 6 bases short, with 16 bases between. Per the germline V gene, CDR1 is LNHDA and CDR2 is SQIVND (reference sequence). CDR3 length equals 15 residues. The DNA of the CDR3 is TGTGCCAGTAGTCCCCCGGCAGGGAGATCCGGGGAGCTGTTTTTT. Its translation is CASSPPAGRSGELFF. The entire variable domain, with the rest obtained from reference TRBV19 and TRBJ2-2, is as follows: DGGITQSPKYLFRKEGQNVTLSCEQNLNHDAMYWYRQDPGQGLRLIYYSQIVNDFQKGDIAEGYSVSREKKESFPLTVTSAQKNPTAFYLCASSPPAGRSGELFFGEGSRLTVL.

In its sample, this clone was seen a few times. This chain joins TRBV28 and TRBJ1-6; D possibly corresponds to TRBD1 (5 bases). CDR1 is MDHEN and CDR2 is SYDVKM in the germline V gene. The CDR3 has 15 residues. The V end was cut by 2 bases, the J end by 8 bases, with 13 bases between. CDR3 loop: CASSLRGRLDSPLHF. CDR3 sequence (DNA): TGTGCCAGCAGTTTACGGGGGAGGTTGGATTCACCCCTCCACTTT.